The T cell receptor beta chain under discussion was sequenced for a study of beta chain features in type 1 diabetes. Expressed TCRB transcripts were sequenced, since all the RNA that had been isolated was reverse transcribed. Profiled with immunoSEQ multiplex PCR; TCRdb holds only in-frame clones, not every one. This table holds 200,000 to 250,000 clones, 25% to 30% found once. Notes on the study in general: Any HLA effect on TCRB rearrangement was left unresolved by small sub-analyses.

A note on this clone: The antigen is undetermined.

V lost 7 bases and J lost 10, with 6 bases in between. The length of the CDR3 is 8 residues. Germline loops: CDR1 SQVTM, CDR2 ANQGSEA. This chain links TRBV29-1 with TRBJ2-3; D is unresolved. The sequence was obtained from a man aged 25-45 years in good health. Input material: central memory CD4+ T cells from blood. The CDR3 DNA is TGCAGCGGGGGTTCGCAGTATTTT. It specifies CSGGSQYF.